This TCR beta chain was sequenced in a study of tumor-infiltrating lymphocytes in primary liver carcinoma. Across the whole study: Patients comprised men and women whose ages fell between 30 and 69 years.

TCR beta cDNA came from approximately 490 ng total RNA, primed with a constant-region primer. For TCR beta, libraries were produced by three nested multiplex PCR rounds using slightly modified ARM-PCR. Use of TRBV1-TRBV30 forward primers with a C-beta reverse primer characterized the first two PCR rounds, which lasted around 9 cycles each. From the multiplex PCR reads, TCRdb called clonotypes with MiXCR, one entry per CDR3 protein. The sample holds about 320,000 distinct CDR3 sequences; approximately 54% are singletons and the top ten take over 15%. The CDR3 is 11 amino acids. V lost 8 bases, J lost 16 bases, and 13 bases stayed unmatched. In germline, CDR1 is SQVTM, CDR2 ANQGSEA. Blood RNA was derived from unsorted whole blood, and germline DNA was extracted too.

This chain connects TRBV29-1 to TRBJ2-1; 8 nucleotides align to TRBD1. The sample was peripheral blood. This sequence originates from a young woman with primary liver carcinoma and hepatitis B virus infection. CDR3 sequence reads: CSTRTGKRQFF. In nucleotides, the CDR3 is TGCAGCACTAGGACAGGGAAAAGGCAATTCTTC.